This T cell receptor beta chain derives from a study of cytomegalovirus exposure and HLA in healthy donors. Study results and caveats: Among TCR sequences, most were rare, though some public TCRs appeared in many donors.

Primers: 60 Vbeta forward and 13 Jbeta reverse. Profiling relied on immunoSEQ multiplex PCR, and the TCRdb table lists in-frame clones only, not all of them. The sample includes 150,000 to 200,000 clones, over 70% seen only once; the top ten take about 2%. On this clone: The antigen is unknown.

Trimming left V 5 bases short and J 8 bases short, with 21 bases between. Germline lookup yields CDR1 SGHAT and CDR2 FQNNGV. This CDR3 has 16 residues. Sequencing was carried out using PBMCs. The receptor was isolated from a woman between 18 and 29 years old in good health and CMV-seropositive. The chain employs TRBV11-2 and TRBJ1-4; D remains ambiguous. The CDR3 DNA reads TGTGCCAGCAGCCCCATCCGGACTCAAGTAGAAGAAAAACTGTTTTTT. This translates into CASSPIRTQVEEKLFF.